Listed below are T cell receptor beta chains from one sample, sequenced in a study of cytomegalovirus exposure and HLA in healthy donors. The protocol was immunoSEQ multiplex PCR, while the TCRdb copy is restricted to in-frame clones and leaves out a portion. The sample has about 200,000 clones; 70% to 85% are singletons. The specimen sequenced was PBMCs. These receptors all stem from a boy younger than 10 in good health and CMV-seronegative. Both conserved end residues are part of each CDR3. Fields, in order: V gene, J gene, D gene, clone size, CDR3 DNA, CDR3 protein. The D gene is left open where the match is weak. Clone size, where shown, is once, few, many, or a class for clones that have expanded.

V gene: TRBV30
J gene: TRBJ1-1
D gene: NA
clone size: NA
CDR3 DNA: TGTGCCTGGAGTCCAGACAGCAACACTGAAGCTTTCTTT
CDR3 protein: CAWSPDSNTEAFF

V gene: TRBV30
J gene: TRBJ2-1
D gene: NA
clone size: NA
CDR3 DNA: TGTGCCTGGAGCCCGGGTCCTAATGAGCAGTTCTTC
CDR3 protein: CAWSPGPNEQFF

V gene: TRBV4-3
J gene: TRBJ2-7
D gene: NA
clone size: NA
CDR3 DNA: TGCGCCAGCAGCCAAGATAGCAGCTCCTACGAGCAGTACTTC
CDR3 protein: CASSQDSSSYEQYF

V gene: TRBV13
J gene: TRBJ1-2
D gene: TRBD1
clone size: few
CDR3 DNA: TGTGCCAGCAGCGGAGGGGGCCTTATGCGCACCTTC
CDR3 protein: CASSGGGLMRTF

V gene: TRBV4-3
J gene: TRBJ1-2
D gene: TRBD1
clone size: NA
CDR3 DNA: TGCGCCAGCAGCCAAGATCATCGAGGGGGCATGGGCTACACCTTC
CDR3 protein: CASSQDHRGGMGYTF

V gene: TRBV7-3
J gene: TRBJ2-1
D gene: TRBD1
clone size: NA
CDR3 DNA: TGTGCCAGCAGCTTATCCCAGGGGGCGGATGAGCAGTTCTTC
CDR3 protein: CASSLSQGADEQFF

V gene: TRBV5-8
J gene: TRBJ2-3
D gene: TRBD2
clone size: NA
CDR3 DNA: TGTGCCAGCAGCTTAGGACTAGCCGGGGGAACGCAGTATTTT
CDR3 protein: CASSLGLAGGTQYF

V gene: TRBV27
J gene: TRBJ1-1
D gene: NA
clone size: NA
CDR3 DNA: TGTGCCAGCAGCAATTATAAGGGGGGGCAGTGGGGTTTGAACACTGAAGCTTTCTTT
CDR3 protein: CASSNYKGGQWGLNTEAFF

V gene: TRBV6-1
J gene: TRBJ2-2
D gene: NA
clone size: NA
CDR3 DNA: TGTGCCAGCGGCCAAGAGTGGGGGGTGGGCGGGGAGCTGTTTTTT
CDR3 protein: CASGQEWGVGGELFF

V gene: TRBV7-2
J gene: TRBJ1-1
D gene: NA
clone size: few
CDR3 DNA: TGTGCCAGCAGCTTAGCAGGGGTGAACACTGAAGCTTTCTTT
CDR3 protein: CASSLAGVNTEAFF

V gene: TRBV18
J gene: TRBJ1-4
D gene: TRBD1
clone size: NA
CDR3 DNA: TGTGCCAGCTCACCACTGCCGGGACAGGGGCCAACTAATGAAAAACTGTTTTTT
CDR3 protein: CASSPLPGQGPTNEKLFF

V gene: TRBV4-3
J gene: TRBJ1-2
D gene: NA
clone size: NA
CDR3 DNA: TGCGCCAGCAGCCAGGGGGGGTCCAGGAAGCGAGGCTACACCTTC
CDR3 protein: CASSQGGSRKRGYTF

V gene: TRBV27
J gene: TRBJ2-3
D gene: TRBD1
clone size: NA
CDR3 DNA: TGTGCCAGCAGGGGGACAGGGGGCCCCACAGATACGCAGTATTTT
CDR3 protein: CASRGTGGPTDTQYF

V gene: TRBV15
J gene: TRBJ2-1
D gene: NA
clone size: NA
CDR3 DNA: TGTGCCACCAGCAGAGAAGGGCCCGAGCGGGCGATCTACAATGAGCAGTTCTTC
CDR3 protein: CATSREGPERAIYNEQFF

V gene: TRBV18
J gene: TRBJ1-3
D gene: NA
clone size: NA
CDR3 DNA: TGTGCCAGCTCACCGGACACTAACTCTGGAAACACCATATATTTT
CDR3 protein: CASSPDTNSGNTIYF

V gene: TRBV6-1
J gene: TRBJ2-7
D gene: NA
clone size: NA
CDR3 DNA: TGTGCCAGCACGATCCAGGGTTTCTACGAGCAGTACTTC
CDR3 protein: CASTIQGFYEQYF

V gene: TRBV19
J gene: TRBJ1-4
D gene: TRBD1
clone size: NA
CDR3 DNA: TGTGCCAGCTACCGTGACAGGGGGCGATGGGAAAAACTGTTTTTT
CDR3 protein: CASYRDRGRWEKLFF

V gene: TRBV2
J gene: TRBJ1-2
D gene: TRBD1
clone size: NA
CDR3 DNA: TGTGCCAGCATCGGGTACAGGGGAAGTGGCTACACCTTC
CDR3 protein: CASIGYRGSGYTF

V gene: TRBV23-1
J gene: TRBJ1-5
D gene: NA
clone size: NA
CDR3 DNA: TGCGCCAGCAGTCAATCGGGGCAGGCCCTTTACTATAGCAATCAGCCCCAGCATTTT
CDR3 protein: CASSQSGQALYYSNQPQHF

V gene: TRBV6-6
J gene: TRBJ1-6
D gene: TRBD1
clone size: NA
CDR3 DNA: TGTGCCAGCAGTTATATTTACGGGACAGGCGAATCACCCCTCCACTTT
CDR3 protein: CASSYIYGTGESPLHF

V gene: TRBV27
J gene: TRBJ1-1
D gene: TRBD1
clone size: NA
CDR3 DNA: TGTGCCAGCAGTTTATTACAGGGGCGCGGAAACACTGAAGCTTTCTTT
CDR3 protein: CASSLLQGRGNTEAFF

V gene: TRBV7-2
J gene: TRBJ1-2
D gene: TRBD1
clone size: NA
CDR3 DNA: TGTGCCAGCAGCTTAGTCCCCGGGACAGGAGTCAGATATGGCTACACCTTC
CDR3 protein: CASSLVPGTGVRYGYTF

V gene: TRBV19
J gene: TRBJ2-3
D gene: TRBD2
clone size: NA
CDR3 DNA: TGTGCCAGTAGTATAGATCGGACTAGTCAGTATTTT
CDR3 protein: CASSIDRTSQYF

V gene: TRBV7-2
J gene: TRBJ2-1
D gene: NA
clone size: once
CDR3 DNA: TGTGCCAGCAGCTTGGACTCGGAGCAGTTCTTC
CDR3 protein: CASSLDSEQFF

V gene: TRBV7-9
J gene: TRBJ1-4
D gene: NA
clone size: few
CDR3 DNA: TGTGCCAGCAGCCAAGGCGGGAATGAAAAACTGTTTTTT
CDR3 protein: CASSQGGNEKLFF

V gene: TRBV4-3
J gene: TRBJ2-5
D gene: TRBD2
clone size: NA
CDR3 DNA: TGCGCCAGCAGCCCGTATCGTGATACTAGCGGGGGAGGGAAGACCCAGTACTTC
CDR3 protein: CASSPYRDTSGGGKTQYF

V gene: TRBV7-2
J gene: TRBJ2-1
D gene: TRBD2
clone size: NA
CDR3 DNA: TGTGCCAGCAGCCGTATAGCGGGGGGGCCGTACAATGAGCAGTTCTTC
CDR3 protein: CASSRIAGGPYNEQFF

V gene: TRBV7-2
J gene: TRBJ2-7
D gene: NA
clone size: NA
CDR3 DNA: TGTGCCAGCACCCCATGGCCGTTCTCCTACGAGCAGTACTTC
CDR3 protein: CASTPWPFSYEQYF

V gene: TRBV4-3
J gene: TRBJ2-1
D gene: NA
clone size: NA
CDR3 DNA: TGCGCCAGCAGCCAAGGCCCTACGTACAATGAGCAGTTCTTC
CDR3 protein: CASSQGPTYNEQFF

V gene: TRBV5-1
J gene: TRBJ2-5
D gene: NA
clone size: NA
CDR3 DNA: TGCGCCAGCAGCTTGATTGCAGGATCTGGAAGAGAGACCCAGTACTTC
CDR3 protein: CASSLIAGSGRETQYF

V gene: TRBV30
J gene: TRBJ2-2
D gene: NA
clone size: NA
CDR3 DNA: TGTGCCTGGAGCGTGGCCCACACCGGGGAGCTGTTTTTT
CDR3 protein: CAWSVAHTGELFF

V gene: TRBV15
J gene: TRBJ1-1
D gene: NA
clone size: NA
CDR3 DNA: TGTGCCACCACCCCCGCGCGGGGGGACACTGAAGCTTTCTTT
CDR3 protein: CATTPARGDTEAFF

V gene: TRBV7-9
J gene: TRBJ2-7
D gene: TRBD1
clone size: NA
CDR3 DNA: TGTGCCAGCAGCGGGCGACAGGGGGCGGGTCCTGACGAGCAGTACTTC
CDR3 protein: CASSGRQGAGPDEQYF

V gene: TRBV13
J gene: TRBJ2-7
D gene: TRBD1
clone size: NA
CDR3 DNA: TGTGCCAGTACCTCTTCAGGGGGCGGGTACGAGCAGTACTTC
CDR3 protein: CASTSSGGGYEQYF

V gene: TRBV15
J gene: TRBJ1-1
D gene: TRBD1
clone size: NA
CDR3 DNA: TGTGCCACCAGGACAGGGGCCAGTTGGAACACTGAAGCTTTCTTT
CDR3 protein: CATRTGASWNTEAFF

V gene: TRBV9
J gene: TRBJ2-7
D gene: NA
clone size: NA
CDR3 DNA: TGTGCCAGCAGCCCGACAGGTACTATCACCTACGAGCAGTACTTC
CDR3 protein: CASSPTGTITYEQYF

V gene: TRBV13
J gene: TRBJ1-5
D gene: TRBD1
clone size: NA
CDR3 DNA: TGTGCCAGCAGCTTAGGCCTACAGGGGGATCAGCCCCAGCATTTT
CDR3 protein: CASSLGLQGDQPQHF

V gene: TRBV7-2
J gene: TRBJ1-5
D gene: TRBD1
clone size: NA
CDR3 DNA: TGTGCCAGCAGCTGGACAGGGGGCACGGGCAATCAGCCCCAGCATTTT
CDR3 protein: CASSWTGGTGNQPQHF

V gene: TRBV7-6
J gene: TRBJ2-7
D gene: NA
clone size: NA
CDR3 DNA: TGTGCCAGCAGCTTAGGAGGGGGGACAGCCTACGAGCAGTACTTC
CDR3 protein: CASSLGGGTAYEQYF

V gene: TRBV11-2
J gene: TRBJ2-1
D gene: NA
clone size: NA
CDR3 DNA: TGTGCCAGCAGCTTAGTAACCTACAATGAGCAGTTCTTC
CDR3 protein: CASSLVTYNEQFF

V gene: TRBV18
J gene: TRBJ2-5
D gene: NA
clone size: once
CDR3 DNA: TGTGCCAGCTCACCTATCGCAGGGGTAAAAGAGACCCAGTACTTC
CDR3 protein: CASSPIAGVKETQYF

V gene: TRBV27
J gene: TRBJ2-7
D gene: NA
clone size: NA
CDR3 DNA: TGTGCCAGCAGTTCCGCGGGACAGCCCTACGAGCAGTACTTC
CDR3 protein: CASSSAGQPYEQYF

V gene: TRBV10-3
J gene: TRBJ1-1
D gene: NA
clone size: NA
CDR3 DNA: TGTGCCATCAGTGAGAGGATGCCCGTAAGCGCTGAAGCTTTCTTT
CDR3 protein: CAISERMPVSAEAFF